The clone carrying this TCR beta chain has just a few counts. Its target is not known. V shed 0 bases and J shed 2 bases, with 7 bases lying between them. Germline V gene lookup returns CDR1 SEHNR and CDR2 FQNEAQ (reference sequence). The CDR3 contains 15 residues. Each HIV participant was treated in the United States. This record comes from a study of long-term antiretroviral therapy in people with HIV. With survey level as its setting, the immunoSEQ assay was v3.0. The assay was immunoSEQ multiplex PCR, and TCRdb's table has in-frame clones only and misses some. This table has 25,000 to 35,000 clones, roughly 96% appearing once. Study findings and constraints: Control repertoires displayed wider CDR3 length ranges than the HIV repertoires. On ART adherence, viral resistance or therapy changes, no data were available.

The V call is TRBV7-9, the J call TRBJ2-2; D uncertain. This TCR derives from a man aged 25-40 years with HIV. The material was unsorted PBMCs, obtained approximately 6.6 years after starting antiretroviral therapy. The CDR3 DNA is TGTGCCAGCAGCTTAGCGGTCCTTAACACCGGGGAGCTGTTTTTT. It translates to CASSLAVLNTGELFF.